This TCR beta chain was identified during a study of early T cells in non-severe SARS-CoV-2 infection. Between the trimmed V and J ends, which lost 5 bases and 1 base, there was a span of 9 bases. The CDR3 spans 13 residues. Germline V gene lookup returns CDR1 SGHNT and CDR2 YYREEE (reference sequence). Individual cDNA molecules received unique molecular identifiers during library preparation. TCRdb independently ran MiXCR on the 5' RACE reads; one entry per CDR3 protein. The data hold about 67,000 distinct CDR3 sequences, with roughly 12% observed a single time. The table lists this clonotype with many counts. What it recognizes is unknown. Study-wide points: Matching results from VDJdb favored anti-spike CD8 responses, leaving private and CD4 specificities undetected.

This receptor was obtained from an adult who was a healthcare worker with PCR-confirmed SARS-CoV-2 infection or an uninfected control (not recorded which). This chain connects TRBV5-4 to TRBJ2-5; unclear D gene. The specimen was whole blood. CDR3 sequence: CASREQIQETQYF. CDR3 DNA: TGTGCCAGCAGGGAACAGATCCAAGAGACCCAGTACTTC.